Presented here are 19 T cell receptor beta chains from one specimen sequenced in a study of OX40 agonist ivuxolimab in advanced cancers. The library was made by the immunoSEQ multiplex PCR assay. The table was pulled from immuneACCESS by TCRdb, which kept in-frame rearrangements only. Such tables lose some clones; where checked, under half of the loss comes from unresolved V genes, and the rest has no known cause. Counted in this sample were some 50,000 clones; 80% to 90% of them appeared once. The ten biggest clones cover over 0.6% of the sample. Sequencing used CD4+ or CD8+ T cells sorted from blood, obtained in a trial of the OX40 agonist ivuxolimab. All receptors come from an adult with an advanced solid tumor such as melanoma, head and neck, liver or kidney cancer.

The chain links TRBV5-1 to TRBJ1-1; possible D gene TRBD1, 5 bases. The V gene lost 5 bases and the J gene lost 3 bases, with 14 bases spanning the gap. The CDR3 is made up of 14 amino acids. Germline loops: CDR1 SGHRS, CDR2 YFSETQ. The CDR3 DNA reads as TGCGCCAGCAGTCTCGGGACGGTCTACACTGAAGCTTTCTTT. This gives the protein CASSLGTVYTEAFF.

This clone was picked up one time. The chain employs TRBV19 and TRBJ2-3; 11 bases fit TRBD1. The CDR3 totals 16 residues. CDR1 is LNHDA and CDR2 is SQIVND in the germline V gene (reference sequence). The junction had 9 bases not matched to a gene; V was cut back by 6 bases and J by 4 bases. The DNA of the CDR3 is TGTGCCAGTAGCACGATGGACAGGGGGCGCTCAGATACGCAGTATTTT. Amino acid sequence: CASSTMDRGRSDTQYF.

The CDR3 region is CASSVGTGGMWGTQYF. CDR3 sequence (DNA): TGCGCCAGCAGCGTCGGGACAGGGGGCATGTGGGGGACCCAGTACTTC. The rearrangement joins TRBV5-1 to TRBJ2-5; 12 bases line up with TRBD1. CDR1 SGHRS and CDR2 YFSETQ come from the germline V gene. This CDR3 has 16 amino acids. J was trimmed by 7 bases and V by 4 bases; bases with no gene match: 11.

This chain connects TRBV15 to TRBJ2-5; D call uncertain. V was clipped by 4 bases and J by 0 bases, with 3 bases between them. The CDR3 is 12 amino acids. CDR1 is LNHNV and CDR2 is YYDKDF in the germline V gene (reference sequence). In nucleotides, the CDR3 is TGTGCCACCAGCATTCACCAAGAGACCCAGTACTTC. Its protein is CATSIHQETQYF. The full variable domain, rest sourced from reference TRBV15 and TRBJ2-5, is DAMVIQNPRYQVTQFGKPVTLSCSQTLNHNVMYWYQQKSSQAPKLLFHYYDKDFNNEADTPDNFQSRRPNTSFCFLDIRSPGLGDTAMYLCATSIHQETQYFGPGTRLLVL.

The chain uses TRBV25-1 and TRBJ2-7; the D is unclear. The V end was cut by 3 bases, the J end by 9 bases, with 12 bases between. In germline, CDR1 is MGHDK, CDR2 SYGVNS. There are 12 residues in the CDR3. CDR3 loop: CASSERPEAQYF. The CDR3 DNA reads as TGTGCCAGCAGTGAGCGTCCAGAGGCGCAGTACTTC.

This clone appeared once. The chain joins TRBV7-2 to TRBJ2-1; the D call may be TRBD1 or TRBD2 (5 bases each). The CDR3 runs to 15 residues. Trimming left V 3 bases short and J 5 bases short, with 14 bases between. Germline V lookup: CDR1 SGHTA, CDR2 FQGNSA. Here the CDR3 reads CASSFGPGRNNEQFF. CDR3 in DNA: TGTGCCAGCAGCTTCGGTCCGGGGCGAAACAATGAGCAGTTCTTC.

The V call is TRBV2, the J call TRBJ2-4; the D gene is possibly TRBD2 (5 bases). CDR1 and CDR2 (germline): SNHLY, FYNNEI. This CDR3 region has 13 residues. Trimming left V 7 bases short and J 4 bases short, with 11 bases between. CDR3 coding DNA: TGTGCCAGCATGGATCGGGGTAAAAACATTCAGTACTTC. It specifies CASMDRGKNIQYF.

This chain joins TRBV5-1 and TRBJ1-2; D ambiguous. V was shortened by 4 bases and J by 5 bases, with 12 bases between the two germline ends. From germline, CDR1 is SGHRS and CDR2 YFSETQ. The CDR3 contains 13 residues. Written as DNA, the CDR3 is TGCGCCAGCAGCCCCTCGGGTGCTTATGGCTACACCTTC. Protein: CASSPSGAYGYTF. The variable domain in full, with the rest retrieved from reference TRBV5-1 and TRBJ1-2, is KAGVTQTPRYLIKTRGQQVTLSCSPISGHRSVSWYQQTPGQGLQFLFEYFSETQRNKGNFPGRFSGRQFSNSRSEMNVSTLELGDSALYLCASSPSGAYGYTFGSGTRLTVV.

The chain carries TRBV6-1 and TRBJ2-1; D is ambiguous. The V and J ends lost 8 bases and 0 bases respectively, with 14 bases between them. CDR3 length: 15 amino acids. Germline assignment: CDR1 MNHNS and CDR2 SASEGT. CDR3 in amino acids: CASRSPSSSYNEQFF. The CDR3 DNA reads TGTGCCAGCCGTAGCCCTTCGAGCTCCTACAATGAGCAGTTCTTC.

The chain carries TRBV28 and TRBJ2-1, with D maybe TRBD2 (6 bases). This CDR3 is built from 16 residues. With 8 bases removed from V and 0 bases from J, the gap between germline ends came to 17 bases. Germline values: CDR1 MDHEN, CDR2 SYDVKM. The CDR3 sequence: CASWDLRGSSYNEQFF. CDR3 bases: TGTGCCAGCTGGGACTTGAGGGGAAGCTCCTACAATGAGCAGTTCTTC.

The chain joins TRBV6-5 to TRBJ1-1, with D perhaps TRBD1 (6 bases). Trimming removed 6 bases from V and 3 bases from J, with 11 bases in between. This CDR3 comprises 13 residues. Germline CDR1 reads MNHEY; CDR2 reads SVGAGI. The CDR3, as DNA: TGTGCCAGCAGCCTACAGGGAGACACTGAAGCTTTCTTT. Protein sequence: CASSLQGDTEAFF.

Only one count was recorded for this clone. This chain joins TRBV5-1 and TRBJ1-2; tentatively, D is TRBD1 (6 bases). This CDR3 has 14 residues. Trimming shortened V by 3 bases and J by 8 bases, and 17 bases separated the two germline ends. Germline CDR1 and CDR2: SGHRS and YFSETQ. CDR3 DNA: TGCGCCAGCAGCTATAACGACAGGACTTGGGGCTACACCTTC. This gives the protein CASSYNDRTWGYTF.

V usage is TRBV7-6 and J usage is TRBJ2-6, with D perhaps assigned TRBD1 or TRBD2 (5 bases each). Germline V gene lookup returns CDR1 SGHVS and CDR2 FNYEAQ. V dropped 0 bases and J dropped 0 bases, with 9 bases sitting between them. The CDR3 has 17 residues. The CDR3: CASSLAVGVSGANVLTF. The CDR3 region has the DNA TGTGCCAGCAGCTTAGCGGTGGGGGTCTCTGGGGCCAACGTCCTGACTTTC. The full variable domain, completed using reference TRBV7-6 and TRBJ2-6, is GAGVSQSPRYKVTKRGQDVALRCDPISGHVSLYWYRQALGQGPEFLTYFNYEAQQDKSGLPNDRFSAERPEGSISTLTIQRTEQRDSAMYRCASSLAVGVSGANVLTFGAGSRLTVL.

This clone was detected only a few times. The CDR3 DNA reads as TGTGCCAGCACGGTCCTAGCGTCAAACACCGGGGAGCTGTTTTTT. Protein sequence: CASTVLASNTGELFF. This chain joins TRBV6-5 and TRBJ2-2, with D perhaps matching TRBD2 (6 bases). Germline V CDR1 and CDR2: MNHEY, SVGAGI. Trimming cost V 7 bases and J 2 bases, with 14 bases left between them. CDR3 length: 15 residues.

V usage is TRBV28 and J usage is TRBJ1-6, with D possibly TRBD1 on 5 matching bases. V lost 4 bases to trimming and J lost 7 bases, with 11 bases between them. The CDR3 contains 14 residues. Germline values: CDR1 MDHEN, CDR2 SYDVKM. This CDR3 is CASSWGGGNSPLHF. In DNA, the CDR3 is TGTGCCAGCAGTTGGGGGGGTGGGAATTCACCCCTCCACTTT.

This sequence joins TRBV6-1 and TRBJ1-5; a possible D gene is TRBD1 (5 bases). Germline lookup yields CDR1 MNHNS and CDR2 SASEGT. The germline V and J ends were trimmed by 4 bases and 0 bases, with 13 bases remaining between them. CDR3 length: 16 amino acids. The CDR3 DNA reads TGTGCCAGCAGTGTAACTGGTGGGGGTAGCAATCAGCCCCAGCATTTT. This encodes CASSVTGGGSNQPQHF.

The V gene is TRBV27, the J gene TRBJ1-6; D remains unclear. V was trimmed by 5 bases and J by 11 bases, leaving 19 bases between them. Per germline, CDR1 MNHEY and CDR2 SMNVEV (reference sequence). The CDR3 extends over 15 amino acids. CDR3 DNA: TGTGCCAGCAGTCTTACTCGCGGGTCATCCACACCCCTCCACTTT. This gives the protein CASSLTRGSSTPLHF.

As for this clone: Other DNA sequences within the sample encode an identical CDR3. The chain has TRBV4-2 and TRBJ2-3; D is uncertain. Per germline, CDR1 LGHNA and CDR2 YNFKEQ. The length of the CDR3 is 12 residues. The V end was cut by 2 bases, the J end by 3 bases, with 3 bases between. The CDR3 nucleotides are TGTGCCAGCAGCCAAAGTACAGATACGCAGTATTTT. Its translation is CASSQSTDTQYF.

In this sample, this clone turned up a few times. The J gene is TRBJ2-3, the V gene TRBV5-1; either TRBD1 or TRBD2 may fit D (5 bases each). From germline, CDR1 is SGHRS and CDR2 YFSETQ. V was clipped by 0 bases and J by 4 bases, with 18 bases between them. The CDR3 sequence is 17 residues long. Here the CDR3 reads CASSLARAGAGADTQYF. The CDR3 DNA is TGCGCCAGCAGCTTGGCGCGGGCCGGGGCCGGGGCAGATACGCAGTATTTT.